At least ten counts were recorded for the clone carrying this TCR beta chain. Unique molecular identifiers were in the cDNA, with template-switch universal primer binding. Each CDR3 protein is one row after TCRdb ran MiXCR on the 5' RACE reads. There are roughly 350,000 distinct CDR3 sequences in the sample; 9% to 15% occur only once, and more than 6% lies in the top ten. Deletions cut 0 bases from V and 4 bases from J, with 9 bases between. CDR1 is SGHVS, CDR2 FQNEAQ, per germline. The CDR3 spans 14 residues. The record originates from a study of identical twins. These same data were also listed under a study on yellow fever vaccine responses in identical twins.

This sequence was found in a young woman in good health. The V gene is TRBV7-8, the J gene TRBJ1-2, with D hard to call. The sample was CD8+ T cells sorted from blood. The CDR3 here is CASSLAGRSYGYTF. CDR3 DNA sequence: TGTGCCAGCAGCTTAGCCGGACGGAGCTATGGCTACACCTTC.